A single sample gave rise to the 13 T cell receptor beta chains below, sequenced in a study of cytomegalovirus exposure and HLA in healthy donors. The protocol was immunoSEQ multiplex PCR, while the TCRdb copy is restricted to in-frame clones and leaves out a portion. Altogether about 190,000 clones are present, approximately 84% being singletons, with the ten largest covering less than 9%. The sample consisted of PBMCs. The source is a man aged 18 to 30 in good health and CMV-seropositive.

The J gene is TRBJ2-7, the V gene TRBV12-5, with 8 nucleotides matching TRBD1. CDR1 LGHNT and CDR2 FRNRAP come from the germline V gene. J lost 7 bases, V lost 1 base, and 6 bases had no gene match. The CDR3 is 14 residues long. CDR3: CASGLGTGLDEQYF. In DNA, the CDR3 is TGTGCTAGTGGTTTGGGGACAGGGTTGGATGAGCAGTACTTC.

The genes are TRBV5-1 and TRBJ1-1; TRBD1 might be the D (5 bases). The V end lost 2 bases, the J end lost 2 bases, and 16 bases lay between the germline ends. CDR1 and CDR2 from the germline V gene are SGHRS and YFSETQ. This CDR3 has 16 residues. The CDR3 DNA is TGCGCCAGCAGCTTTGTGGGGACTCAAACAAACACTGAAGCTTTCTTT. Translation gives CASSFVGTQTNTEAFF.

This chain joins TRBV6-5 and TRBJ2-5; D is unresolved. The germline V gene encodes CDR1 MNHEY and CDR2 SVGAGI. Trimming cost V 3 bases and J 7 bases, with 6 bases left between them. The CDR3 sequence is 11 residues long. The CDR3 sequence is CASSYEATQYF. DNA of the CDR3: TGTGCCAGCAGTTATGAGGCGACCCAGTACTTC.

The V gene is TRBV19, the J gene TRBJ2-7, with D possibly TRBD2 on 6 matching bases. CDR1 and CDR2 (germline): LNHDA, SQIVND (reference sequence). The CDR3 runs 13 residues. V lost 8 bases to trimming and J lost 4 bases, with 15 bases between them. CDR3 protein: CASASRERYEQYF. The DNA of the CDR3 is TGTGCCAGTGCCTCCCGGGAGAGGTACGAGCAGTACTTC.

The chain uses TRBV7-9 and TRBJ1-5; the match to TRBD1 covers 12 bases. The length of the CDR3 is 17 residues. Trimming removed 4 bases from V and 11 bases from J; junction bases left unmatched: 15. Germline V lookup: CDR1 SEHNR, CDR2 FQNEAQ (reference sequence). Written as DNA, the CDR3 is TGTGCCAGCAGCTCCCGGGACAGGGGGCGGGAGTTTCAAGCCCAGCATTTT. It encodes CASSSRDRGREFQAQHF.

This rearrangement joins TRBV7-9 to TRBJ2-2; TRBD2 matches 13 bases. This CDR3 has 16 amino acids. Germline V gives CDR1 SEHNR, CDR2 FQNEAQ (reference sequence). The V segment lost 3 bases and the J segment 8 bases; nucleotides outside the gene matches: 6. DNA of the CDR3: TGTGCCAGCAGCTTCGGACTAGCGGGAGTTGGAGGGGAGCTGTTTTTT. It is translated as CASSFGLAGVGGELFF.

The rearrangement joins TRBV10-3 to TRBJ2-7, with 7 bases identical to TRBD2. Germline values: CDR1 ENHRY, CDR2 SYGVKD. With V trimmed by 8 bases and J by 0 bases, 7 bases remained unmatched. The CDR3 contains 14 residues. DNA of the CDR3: TGTGCCATCGGTACTAGCGCAGACTCCTACGAGCAGTACTTC. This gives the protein CAIGTSADSYEQYF.

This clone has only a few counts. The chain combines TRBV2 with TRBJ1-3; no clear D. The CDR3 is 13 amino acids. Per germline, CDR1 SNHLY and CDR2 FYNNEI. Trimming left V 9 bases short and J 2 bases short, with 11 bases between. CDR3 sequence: CARAPLTGNTIYF. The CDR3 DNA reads TGTGCCAGGGCCCCTTTAACTGGAAACACCATATATTTT.

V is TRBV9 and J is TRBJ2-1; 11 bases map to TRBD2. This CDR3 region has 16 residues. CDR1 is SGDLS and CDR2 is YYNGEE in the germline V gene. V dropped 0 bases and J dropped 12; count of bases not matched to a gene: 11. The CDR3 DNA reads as TGTGCCAGCAGCGTAGACCCGGGACTAGCGGTCAATCGGCAGTTCTTC. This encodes CASSVDPGLAVNRQFF.

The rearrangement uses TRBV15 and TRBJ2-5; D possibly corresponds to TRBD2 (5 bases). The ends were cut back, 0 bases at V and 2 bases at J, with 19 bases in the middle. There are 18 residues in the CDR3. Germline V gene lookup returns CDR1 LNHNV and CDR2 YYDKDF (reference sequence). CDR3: CATSRDYMAGTGQETQYF. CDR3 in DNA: TGTGCCACCAGCAGAGACTATATGGCAGGTACGGGGCAAGAGACCCAGTACTTC.

This CDR3 reads CASSYLAGKNTEAFF. For the CDR3, the DNA is TGTGCCAGCAGTTACCTCGCAGGGAAGAACACTGAAGCTTTCTTT. V is TRBV28 and J is TRBJ1-1; TRBD1 is a possible D gene (5 bases). Germline lookup yields CDR1 MDHEN and CDR2 SYDVKM. V was clipped by 4 bases and J by 1 base, with 13 bases between them. This CDR3 is 15 amino acids long. The full variable domain, its missing parts supplied by reference TRBV28 and TRBJ1-1, is DVKVTQSSRYLVKRTGEKVFLECVQDMDHENMFWYRQDPGLGLRLIYFSYDVKMKEKGDIPEGYSVSREKKERFSLILESASTNQTSMYLCASSYLAGKNTEAFFGQGTRLTVV.

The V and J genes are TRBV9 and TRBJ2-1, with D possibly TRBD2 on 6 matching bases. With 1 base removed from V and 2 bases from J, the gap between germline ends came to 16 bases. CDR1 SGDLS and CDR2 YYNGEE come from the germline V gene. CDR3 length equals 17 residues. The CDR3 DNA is TGTGCCAGCAGCGTAATAGGTCGGGGACTTCCCTACAATGAGCAGTTCTTC. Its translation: CASSVIGRGLPYNEQFF.

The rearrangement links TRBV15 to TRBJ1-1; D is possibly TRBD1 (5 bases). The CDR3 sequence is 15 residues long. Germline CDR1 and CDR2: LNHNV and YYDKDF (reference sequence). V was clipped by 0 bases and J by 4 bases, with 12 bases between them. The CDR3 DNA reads TGTGCCACCAGCAGAGATCTGCAGGGCGGCACTGAAGCTTTCTTT. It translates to CATSRDLQGGTEAFF.